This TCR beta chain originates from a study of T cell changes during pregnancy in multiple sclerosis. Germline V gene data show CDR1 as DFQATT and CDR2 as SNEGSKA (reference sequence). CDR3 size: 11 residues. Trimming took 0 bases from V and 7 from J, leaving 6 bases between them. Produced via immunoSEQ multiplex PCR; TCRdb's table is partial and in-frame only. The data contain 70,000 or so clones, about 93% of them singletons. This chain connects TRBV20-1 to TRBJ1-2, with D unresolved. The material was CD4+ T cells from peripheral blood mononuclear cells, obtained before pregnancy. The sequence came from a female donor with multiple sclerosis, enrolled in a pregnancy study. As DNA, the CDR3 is TGCAGTGCTAGAGATACGGGTGGCTACACCTTC. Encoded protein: CSARDTGGYTF.